Listed here is a single T cell receptor beta chain. The sample originates from a study of blood T cell repertoires in COVID-19. From germline, CDR1 is SGHDN and CDR2 FVKESK. This CDR3 spans 14 amino acids. V lost 0 bases and J 10 bases, leaving 13 bases between the germline ends. Authors' processing steps: Estimation of nucleated cell counts relied on the amplification of reference gene primers. Clones were sequenced by immunoSEQ multiplex PCR, and TCRdb holds only the in-frame ones, with some missing. V and J calls and clone size are copied from that table; D and trimming were computed from the DNA. The sample yields roughly 120,000 clones, 75% to 90% seen once.

This receptor was obtained from a man aged 25 to 40 with acute or convalescent COVID-19. This sequence joins TRBV14 and TRBJ2-1; no clear D gene. Material: peripheral blood. The CDR3 DNA follows: TGTGCCAGCAGCCAAGAATTTCAGGCAGTCGAGCAGTTCTTC. It encodes CASSQEFQAVEQFF.